Listed below are T cell receptor beta chains from one sample, sequenced in a study of T cells after yellow fever vaccination. TCRdb used MiXCR to reprocess the 5' RACE reads, holding one entry per CDR3 protein. The table has some 390,000 distinct CDR3 sequences, 6.2% seen once. Sequenced material: PBMCs, taken 5 days after the yellow fever booster vaccination. Receptors were obtained from a man aged 25 to 45 who received the YFV17D yellow fever vaccine. Both conserved end residues are trimmed from each CDR3. Part of the rows lack a size; the others show once, few, many or a class for expanded clones.

TRBJ2-3 TRBV19 many ASRVGGGDTQY
TRBJ2-1 TRBV6-2/TRBV6-3 NA ASSPRISGGRSEQF
TRBJ2-1 TRBV18 few ASSRERATYNEQF
TRBJ2-2 TRBV7-3 many ASSLNKPPGELF
TRBJ2-5 TRBV19 few ASRPGLLGQETQY
TRBJ2-3 TRBV6-1 NA ASSAFADTQY
TRBJ2-1 TRBV5-1 many ASSTDSGGYNEQF
TRBJ1-4 TRBV7-8 few ASSAQGWELSQKLF
TRBJ2-1 TRBV9 many ASSVVAGPYNEQF
TRBJ2-7 TRBV29-1 many SGRQGPREQY
TRBJ1-4 TRBV5-4 many ASSLGREMPNEKLF
TRBJ2-1 TRBV10-3 many AIRQAGGSYNEQF
TRBJ2-1 TRBV5-7 many ASSLELAGASREQF
TRBJ2-3 TRBV29-1 NA SVQTGEDTQY
TRBJ2-2 TRBV29-1 many SAERGTGELF
TRBJ2-5 TRBV7-9 many ASSPGLALQETQY
TRBJ2-3 TRBV7-6 NA ASSPYQATQY
TRBJ2-1 TRBV10-3 many AISAGLDINEQF
TRBJ2-5 TRBV10-3 many ATGPQETQY
TRBJ2-4 TRBV6-2/TRBV6-3 NA ASSYLGSGSLNIQY
TRBJ2-7 TRBV5-1 many ASSKTWNEQY
TRBJ2-1 TRBV25-1 many ASSDIVVTFGEQF
TRBJ1-2 TRBV5-5 few ASSLVSGTNLYGYT
TRBJ2-1 TRBV6-5 NA ANSYIGGGQF
TRBJ2-1 TRBV3-1 NA ASSQPGLAGAKNELF
TRBJ2-7 TRBV5-1 NA ASSLVFNQVYEQY
TRBJ2-3 TRBV7-2 few ASSLVNQDTQY
TRBJ1-1 TRBV5-4 few ASSPIGGSSTEAF
TRBJ2-7 TRBV20-1 few SARDGLASYEQY
TRBJ2-3 TRBV7-9 few ASSYPPLDTQY
TRBJ2-1 TRBV28 many ASKFSYASNEQF
TRBJ2-6 TRBV15 NA ATSTSGANVLT
TRBJ2-5 TRBV5-1 few ASTEDSLETQY
TRBJ2-1 TRBV19 few ASSPQGLAGPRGNEQF
TRBJ2-2 TRBV20-1 NA SAQTRGELF
TRBJ2-1 TRBV5-1 few ASSLPTSSYNEQF
TRBJ1-2 TRBV6-5 NA ASSSWGSGYT
TRBJ1-1 TRBV7-9 many ASSTRDTEAF
TRBJ2-5 TRBV7-2 NA ASSKKGGETQY
TRBJ2-5 TRBV6-2/TRBV6-3 NA ASSFAGSGQKTQY
TRBJ1-5 TRBV5-6 few ASSLLAGPQH
TRBJ2-1 TRBV28 NA ASSSGPGGSNEQF
TRBJ2-1 TRBV5-6 NA ASALLAGVGPSNEQF
TRBJ2-4 TRBV20-1 NA SAGIGGRNIQY
TRBJ1-6 TRBV4-1 many ASSQDFSASYSPLH
TRBJ2-3 TRBV12-3/TRBV12-4 NA ASSFGSGKSDMQY
TRBJ2-1 TRBV10-3 few AISESISAGQGTQSEQF
TRBJ2-7 TRBV4-3 many ASSQGSGGGPYEQY